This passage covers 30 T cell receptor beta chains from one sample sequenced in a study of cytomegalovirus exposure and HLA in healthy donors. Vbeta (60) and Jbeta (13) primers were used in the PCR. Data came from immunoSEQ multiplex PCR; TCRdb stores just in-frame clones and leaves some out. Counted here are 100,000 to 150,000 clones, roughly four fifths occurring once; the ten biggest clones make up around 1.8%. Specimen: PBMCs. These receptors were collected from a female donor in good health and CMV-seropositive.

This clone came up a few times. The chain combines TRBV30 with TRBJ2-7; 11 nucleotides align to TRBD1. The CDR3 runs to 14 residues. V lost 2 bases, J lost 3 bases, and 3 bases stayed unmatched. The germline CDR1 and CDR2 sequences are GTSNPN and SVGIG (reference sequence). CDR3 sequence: CAWSPGTGGYEQYF. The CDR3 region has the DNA TGTGCCTGGAGTCCCGGGACAGGGGGCTACGAGCAGTACTTC. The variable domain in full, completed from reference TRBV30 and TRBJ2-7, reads SQTIHQWPATLVQPVGSPLSLECTVEGTSNPNLYWYRQAAGRGLQLLFYSVGIGQISSEVPQNLSASRPQDRQFILSSKKLLLSDSGFYLCAWSPGTGGYEQYFGPGTRLTVT.

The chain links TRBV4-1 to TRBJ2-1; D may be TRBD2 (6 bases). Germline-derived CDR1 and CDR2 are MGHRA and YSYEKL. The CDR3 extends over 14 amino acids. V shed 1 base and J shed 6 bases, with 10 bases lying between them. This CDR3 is CASSQGQTSNEQFF. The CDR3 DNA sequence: TGCGCCAGCAGCCAAGGACAGACTAGCAATGAGCAGTTCTTC.

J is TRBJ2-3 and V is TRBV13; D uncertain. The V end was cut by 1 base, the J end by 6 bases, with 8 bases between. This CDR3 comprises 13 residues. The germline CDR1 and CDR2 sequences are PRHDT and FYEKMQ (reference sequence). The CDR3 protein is CASSLEGVDTQYF. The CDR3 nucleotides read TGTGCCAGCAGCTTAGAAGGAGTGGATACGCAGTATTTT.

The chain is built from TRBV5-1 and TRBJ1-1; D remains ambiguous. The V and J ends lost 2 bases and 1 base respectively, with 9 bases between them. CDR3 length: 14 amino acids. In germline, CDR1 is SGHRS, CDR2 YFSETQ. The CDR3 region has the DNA TGCGCCAGCAGCTTCTGGAGAAGGAACACTGAAGCTTTCTTT. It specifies CASSFWRRNTEAFF.

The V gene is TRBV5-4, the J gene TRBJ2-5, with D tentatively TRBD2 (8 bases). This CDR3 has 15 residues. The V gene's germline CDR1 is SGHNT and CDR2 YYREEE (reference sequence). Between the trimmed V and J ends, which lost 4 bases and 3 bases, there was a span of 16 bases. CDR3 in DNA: TGTGCCAGCAGCACAGGGGTCGGGGGGGAAGAGACCCAGTACTTC. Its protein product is CASSTGVGGEETQYF.

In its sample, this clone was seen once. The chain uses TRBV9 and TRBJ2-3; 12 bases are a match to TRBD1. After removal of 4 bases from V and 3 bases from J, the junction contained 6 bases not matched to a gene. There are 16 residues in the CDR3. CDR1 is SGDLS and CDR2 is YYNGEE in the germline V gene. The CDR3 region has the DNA TGTGCCAGCAGCCCCGGGACAGGGGGCGAAACAGATACGCAGTATTTT. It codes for CASSPGTGGETDTQYF.

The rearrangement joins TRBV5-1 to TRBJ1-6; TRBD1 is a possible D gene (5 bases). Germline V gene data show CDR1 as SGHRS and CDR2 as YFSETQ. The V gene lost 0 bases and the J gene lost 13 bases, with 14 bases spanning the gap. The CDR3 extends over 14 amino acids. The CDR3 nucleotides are TGCGCCAGCAGCTTGGAGGGTGCGCAGGGTCCCCTCCACTTT. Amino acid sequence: CASSLEGAQGPLHF.

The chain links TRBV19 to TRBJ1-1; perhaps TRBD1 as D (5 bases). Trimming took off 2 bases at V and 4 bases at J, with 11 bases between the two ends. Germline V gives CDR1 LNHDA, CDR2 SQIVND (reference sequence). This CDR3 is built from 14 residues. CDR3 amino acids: CASSITRGGTEAFF. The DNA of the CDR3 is TGTGCCAGTAGTATAACCCGGGGGGGCACTGAAGCTTTCTTT. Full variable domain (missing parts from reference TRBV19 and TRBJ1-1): DGGITQSPKYLFRKEGQNVTLSCEQNLNHDAMYWYRQDPGQGLRLIYYSQIVNDFQKGDIAEGYSVSREKKESFPLTVTSAQKNPTAFYLCASSITRGGTEAFFGQGTRLTVV.

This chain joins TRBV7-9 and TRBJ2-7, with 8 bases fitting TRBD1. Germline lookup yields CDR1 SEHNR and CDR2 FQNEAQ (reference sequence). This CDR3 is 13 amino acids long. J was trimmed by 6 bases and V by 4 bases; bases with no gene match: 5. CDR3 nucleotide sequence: TGTGCCAGCAGCTCAGGACAGGGCTTCGAGCAGTACTTC. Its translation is CASSSGQGFEQYF.

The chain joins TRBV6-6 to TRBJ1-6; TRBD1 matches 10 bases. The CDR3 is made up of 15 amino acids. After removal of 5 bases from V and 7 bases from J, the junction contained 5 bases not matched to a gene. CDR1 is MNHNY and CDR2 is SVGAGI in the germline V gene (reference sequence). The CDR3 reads CASSPLTGGNSPLHF. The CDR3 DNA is TGTGCCAGCAGTCCGCTGACAGGGGGCAATTCACCCCTCCACTTT.

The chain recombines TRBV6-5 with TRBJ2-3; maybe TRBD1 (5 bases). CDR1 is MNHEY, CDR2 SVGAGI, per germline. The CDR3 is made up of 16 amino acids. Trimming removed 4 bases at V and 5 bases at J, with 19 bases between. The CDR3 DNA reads TGTGCCAGCAGTTCTAGACGGAACGGGCAGGGAGATACGCAGTATTTT. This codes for CASSSRRNGQGDTQYF.

The CDR3 loop is CASSLDLAGGSYNEQFF. In nucleotides, the CDR3 is TGTGCCAGCAGCTTAGACCTAGCGGGAGGGTCCTACAATGAGCAGTTCTTC. The genes are TRBV11-2 and TRBJ2-1, with TRBD2 matching over 12 bases. The CDR3 extends over 17 amino acids. J gave up 1 base and V 0 bases, and 1 base lay outside the gene matches. Germline V gene sequence: CDR1 SGHAT, CDR2 FQNNGV. Combining the CDR3 with reference TRBV11-2 and TRBJ2-1 gives the whole variable domain EAGVAQSPRYKIIEKRQSVAFWCNPISGHATLYWYQQILGQGPKLLIQFQNNGVVDDSQLPKDRFSAERLKGVDSTLKIQPAKLEDSAVYLCASSLDLAGGSYNEQFFGPGTRLTVL.

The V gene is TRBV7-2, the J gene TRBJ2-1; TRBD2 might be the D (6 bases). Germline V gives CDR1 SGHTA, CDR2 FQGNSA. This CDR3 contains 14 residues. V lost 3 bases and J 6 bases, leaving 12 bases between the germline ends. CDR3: CASSLIPGGNEQFF. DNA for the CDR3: TGTGCCAGCAGCTTGATCCCCGGGGGCAATGAGCAGTTCTTC.

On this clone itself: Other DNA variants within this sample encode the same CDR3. The chain's CDR3 is CASSPHRGIYEQYF. The CDR3 DNA reads as TGTGCCAGCAGCCCTCACAGGGGGATCTACGAGCAGTACTTC. This chain links TRBV16 with TRBJ2-7; 8 nucleotides match TRBD1. V gave up 4 bases and J gave up 3 bases; unmatched junction bases: 5. The CDR3 is 14 residues long. CDR1 KGHSY and CDR2 FQNENV come from the germline V gene.

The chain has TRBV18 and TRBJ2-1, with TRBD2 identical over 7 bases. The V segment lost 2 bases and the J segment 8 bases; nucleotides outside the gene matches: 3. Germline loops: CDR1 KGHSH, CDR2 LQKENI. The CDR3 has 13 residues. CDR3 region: CASSPGTTDEQFF. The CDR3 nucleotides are TGTGCCAGCTCACCAGGGACTACGGATGAGCAGTTCTTC.

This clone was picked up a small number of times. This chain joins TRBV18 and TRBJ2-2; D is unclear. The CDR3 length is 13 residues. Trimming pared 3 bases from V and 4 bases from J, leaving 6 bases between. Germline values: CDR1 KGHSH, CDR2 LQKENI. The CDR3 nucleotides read TGTGCCAGCTCACCGTATGTCACCGGGGAGCTGTTTTTT. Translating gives CASSPYVTGELFF.

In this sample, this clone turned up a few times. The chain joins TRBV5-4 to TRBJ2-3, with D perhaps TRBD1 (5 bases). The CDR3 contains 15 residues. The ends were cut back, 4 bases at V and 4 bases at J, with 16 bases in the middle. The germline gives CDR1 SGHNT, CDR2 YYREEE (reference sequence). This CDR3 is CASSPPQGVPDTQYF. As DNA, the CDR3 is TGTGCCAGCAGCCCCCCCCAGGGTGTGCCAGATACGCAGTATTTT.

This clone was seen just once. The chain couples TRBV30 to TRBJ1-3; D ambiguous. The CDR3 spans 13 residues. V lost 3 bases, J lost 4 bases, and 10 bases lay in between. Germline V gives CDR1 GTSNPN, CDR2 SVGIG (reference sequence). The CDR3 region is CAWRAFGGNTIYF. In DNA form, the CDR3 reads TGTGCCTGGAGGGCTTTTGGCGGAAACACCATATATTTT.

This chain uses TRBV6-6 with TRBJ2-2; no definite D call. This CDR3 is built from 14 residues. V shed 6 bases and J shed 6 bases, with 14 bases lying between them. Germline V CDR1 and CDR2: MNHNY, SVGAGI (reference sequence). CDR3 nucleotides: TGTGCCAGCAGCGAAAGACACTGGGCCGGGGAGCTGTTTTTT. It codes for CASSERHWAGELFF.

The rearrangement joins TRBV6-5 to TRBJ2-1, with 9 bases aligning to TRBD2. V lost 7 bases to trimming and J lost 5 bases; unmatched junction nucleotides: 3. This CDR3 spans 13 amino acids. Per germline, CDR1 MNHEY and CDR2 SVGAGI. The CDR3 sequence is CASIPSGNNEQFF. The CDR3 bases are TGTGCCAGCATCCCTAGCGGGAACAATGAGCAGTTCTTC.

Written as DNA, the CDR3 is TGTGCCAGCAGCTTGCGGGGTAATAATTCACCCCTCCACTTT. Its translation: CASSLRGNNSPLHF. J is TRBJ1-6 and V is TRBV13, with D hard to call. Germline V lookup: CDR1 PRHDT, CDR2 FYEKMQ (reference sequence). This CDR3 has 14 residues. The V end was cut by 3 bases, the J end by 5 bases, with 8 bases between.

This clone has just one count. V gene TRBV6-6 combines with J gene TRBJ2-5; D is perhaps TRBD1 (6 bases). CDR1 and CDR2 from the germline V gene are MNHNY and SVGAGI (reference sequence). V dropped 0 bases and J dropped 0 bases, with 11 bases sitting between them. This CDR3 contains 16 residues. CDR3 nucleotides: TGTGCCAGCAGTTACTCACCCCGGGACAACCAAGAGACCCAGTACTTC. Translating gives CASSYSPRDNQETQYF.

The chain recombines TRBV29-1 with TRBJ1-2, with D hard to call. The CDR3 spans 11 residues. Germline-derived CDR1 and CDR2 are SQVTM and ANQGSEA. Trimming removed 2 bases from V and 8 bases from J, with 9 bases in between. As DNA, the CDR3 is TGCAGCGTTGAACGGGGTTACGGCTACACCTTC. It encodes CSVERGYGYTF.

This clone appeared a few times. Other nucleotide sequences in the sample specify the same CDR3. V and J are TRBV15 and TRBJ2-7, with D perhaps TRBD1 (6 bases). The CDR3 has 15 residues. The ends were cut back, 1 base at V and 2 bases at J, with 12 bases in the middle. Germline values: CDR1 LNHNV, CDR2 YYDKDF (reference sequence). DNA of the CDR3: TGTGCCACCAGCAGAGGGGCAGGGACAACCTACGAGCAGTACTTC. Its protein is CATSRGAGTTYEQYF.

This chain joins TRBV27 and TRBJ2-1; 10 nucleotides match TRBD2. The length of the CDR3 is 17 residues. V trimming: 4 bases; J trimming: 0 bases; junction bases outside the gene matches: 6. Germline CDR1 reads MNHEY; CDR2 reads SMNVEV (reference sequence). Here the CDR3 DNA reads TGTGCCAGCAGTTCCCGGACTAGCGGTAGCTCCTACAATGAGCAGTTCTTC. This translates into CASSSRTSGSSYNEQFF.

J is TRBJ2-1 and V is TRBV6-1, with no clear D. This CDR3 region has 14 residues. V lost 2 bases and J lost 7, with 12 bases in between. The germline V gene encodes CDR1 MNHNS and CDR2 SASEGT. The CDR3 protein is CASSEFLEWNEQFF. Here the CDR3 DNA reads TGTGCCAGCAGTGAATTCTTGGAGTGGAATGAGCAGTTCTTC.

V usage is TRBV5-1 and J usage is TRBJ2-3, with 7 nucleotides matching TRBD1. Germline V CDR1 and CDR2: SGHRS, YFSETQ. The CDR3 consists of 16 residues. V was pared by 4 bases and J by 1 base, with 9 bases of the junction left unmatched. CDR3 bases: TGCGCCAGCAGCCGCGGCGGTCAGGGGGGCACAGATACGCAGTATTTT. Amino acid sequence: CASSRGGQGGTDTQYF.

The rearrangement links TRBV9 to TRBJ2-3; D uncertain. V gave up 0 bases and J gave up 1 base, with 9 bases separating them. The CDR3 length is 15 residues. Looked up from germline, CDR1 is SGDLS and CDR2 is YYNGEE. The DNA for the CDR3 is TGTGCCAGCAGCGTAGGAGATTTCCGCACAGATACGCAGTATTTT. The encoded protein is CASSVGDFRTDTQYF. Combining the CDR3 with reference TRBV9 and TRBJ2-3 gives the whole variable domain DSGVTQTPKHLITATGQRVTLRCSPRSGDLSVYWYQQSLDQGLQFLIQYYNGEERAKGNILERFSAQQFPDLHSELNLSSLELGDSALYFCASSVGDFRTDTQYFGPGTRLTVL.

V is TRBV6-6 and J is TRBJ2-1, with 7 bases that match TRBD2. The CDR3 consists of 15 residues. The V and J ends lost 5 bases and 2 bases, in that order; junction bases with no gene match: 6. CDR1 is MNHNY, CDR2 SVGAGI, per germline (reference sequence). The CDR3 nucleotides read TGTGCCAGCAGTCCCCGGACTAGTGCCTACAATGAGCAGTTCTTC. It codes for CASSPRTSAYNEQFF.

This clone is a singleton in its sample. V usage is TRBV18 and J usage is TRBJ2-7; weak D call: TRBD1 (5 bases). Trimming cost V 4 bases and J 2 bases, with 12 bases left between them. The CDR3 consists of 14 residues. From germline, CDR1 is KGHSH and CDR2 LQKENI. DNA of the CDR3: TGTGCCAGCTCACAAAACACAGGAGCCTACGAGCAGTACTTC. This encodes CASSQNTGAYEQYF.